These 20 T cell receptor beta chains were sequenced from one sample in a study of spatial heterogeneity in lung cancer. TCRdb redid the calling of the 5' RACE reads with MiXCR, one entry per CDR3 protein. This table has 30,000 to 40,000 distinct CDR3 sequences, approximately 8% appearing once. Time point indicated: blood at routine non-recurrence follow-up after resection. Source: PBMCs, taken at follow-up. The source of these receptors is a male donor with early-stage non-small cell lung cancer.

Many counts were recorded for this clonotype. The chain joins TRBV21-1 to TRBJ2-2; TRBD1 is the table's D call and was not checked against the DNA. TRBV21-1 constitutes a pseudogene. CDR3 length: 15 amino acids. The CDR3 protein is CASSARTIDTGELFF. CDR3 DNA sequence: TGTGCCAGCAGCGCCAGGACAATTGACACCGGGGAGCTGTTTTTT.

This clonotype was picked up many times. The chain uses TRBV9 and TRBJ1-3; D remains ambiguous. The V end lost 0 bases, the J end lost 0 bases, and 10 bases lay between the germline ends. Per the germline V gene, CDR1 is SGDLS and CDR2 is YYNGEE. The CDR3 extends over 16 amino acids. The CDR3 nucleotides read TGTGCCAGCAGCGTAGAGGAGAGGGACTCTGGAAACACCATATATTTT. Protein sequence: CASSVEERDSGNTIYF.

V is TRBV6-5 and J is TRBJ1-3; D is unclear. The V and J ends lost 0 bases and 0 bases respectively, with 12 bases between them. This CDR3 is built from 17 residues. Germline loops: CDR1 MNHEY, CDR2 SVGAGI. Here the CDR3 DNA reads TGTGCCAGCAGTTACTCCGCAAGGACGACCTCTGGAAACACCATATATTTT. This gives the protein CASSYSARTTSGNTIYF.

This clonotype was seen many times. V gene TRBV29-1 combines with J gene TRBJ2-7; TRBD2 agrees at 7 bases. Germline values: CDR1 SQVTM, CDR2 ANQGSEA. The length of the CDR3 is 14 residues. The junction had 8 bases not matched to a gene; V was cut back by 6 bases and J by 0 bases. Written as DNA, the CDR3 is TGCAGCGTCGGGGGGTGGGCAAGCTCCTACGAGCAGTACTTC. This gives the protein CSVGGWASSYEQYF.

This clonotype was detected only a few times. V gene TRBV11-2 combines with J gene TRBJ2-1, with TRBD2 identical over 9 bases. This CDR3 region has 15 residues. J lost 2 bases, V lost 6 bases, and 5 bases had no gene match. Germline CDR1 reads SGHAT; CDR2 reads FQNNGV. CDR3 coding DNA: TGTGCCAGCAGTTACGGGACTAGCACCTACAATGAGCAGTTCTTC. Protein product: CASSYGTSTYNEQFF. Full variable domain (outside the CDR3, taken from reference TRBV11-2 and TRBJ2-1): EAGVAQSPRYKIIEKRQSVAFWCNPISGHATLYWYQQILGQGPKLLIQFQNNGVVDDSQLPKDRFSAERLKGVDSTLKIQPAKLEDSAVYLCASSYGTSTYNEQFFGPGTRLTVL.

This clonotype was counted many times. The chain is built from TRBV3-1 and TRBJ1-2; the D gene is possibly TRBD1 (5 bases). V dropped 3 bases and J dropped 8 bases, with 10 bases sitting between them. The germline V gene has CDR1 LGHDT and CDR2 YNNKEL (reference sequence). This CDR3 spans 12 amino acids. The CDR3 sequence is CASSQRGDGYTF. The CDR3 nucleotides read TGTGCCAGCAGCCAGAGAGGGGACGGCTACACCTTC.

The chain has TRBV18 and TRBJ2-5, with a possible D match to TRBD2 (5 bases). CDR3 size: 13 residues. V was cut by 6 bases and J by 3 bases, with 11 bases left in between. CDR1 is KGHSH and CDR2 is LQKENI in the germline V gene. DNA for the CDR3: TGTGCCAGCTCTCAAACTAGAAAAGAGACCCAGTACTTC. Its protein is CASSQTRKETQYF.

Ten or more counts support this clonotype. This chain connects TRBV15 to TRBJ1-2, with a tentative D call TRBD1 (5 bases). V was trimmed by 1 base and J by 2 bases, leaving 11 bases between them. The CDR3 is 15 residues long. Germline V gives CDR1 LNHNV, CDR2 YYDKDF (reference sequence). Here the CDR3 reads CATSRAGTQNYGYTF. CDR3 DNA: TGTGCCACCAGCAGAGCCGGGACTCAAAACTATGGCTACACCTTC. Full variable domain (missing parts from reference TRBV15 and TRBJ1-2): DAMVIQNPRYQVTQFGKPVTLSCSQTLNHNVMYWYQQKSSQAPKLLFHYYDKDFNNEADTPDNFQSRRPNTSFCFLDIRSPGLGDTAMYLCATSRAGTQNYGYTFGSGTRLTVV.

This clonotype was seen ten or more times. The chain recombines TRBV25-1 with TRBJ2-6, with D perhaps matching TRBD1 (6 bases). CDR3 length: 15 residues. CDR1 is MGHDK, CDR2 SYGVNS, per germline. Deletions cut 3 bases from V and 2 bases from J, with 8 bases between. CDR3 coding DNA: TGTGCCAGCAGTGACGACAGGACTGGGGCCAACGTCCTGACTTTC. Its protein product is CASSDDRTGANVLTF.

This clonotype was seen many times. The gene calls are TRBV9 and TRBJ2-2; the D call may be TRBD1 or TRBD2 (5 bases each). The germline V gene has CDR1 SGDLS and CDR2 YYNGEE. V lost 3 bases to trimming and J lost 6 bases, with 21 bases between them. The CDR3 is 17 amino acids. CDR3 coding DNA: TGTGCCAGCAGCGAACGGGACGTCTGGCAGCAATCCGGGGAGCTGTTTTTT. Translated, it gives CASSERDVWQQSGELFF.

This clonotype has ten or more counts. This chain's CDR3 is CASSVEPGSYEQYF. The CDR3 DNA reads TGTGCCAGCAGCGTAGAACCCGGATCCTACGAGCAGTACTTC. The chain recombines TRBV9 with TRBJ2-7; the D is unclear. Germline lookup yields CDR1 SGDLS and CDR2 YYNGEE. V was shortened by 0 bases and J by 1 base, with 8 bases between the two germline ends. The CDR3 consists of 14 residues.

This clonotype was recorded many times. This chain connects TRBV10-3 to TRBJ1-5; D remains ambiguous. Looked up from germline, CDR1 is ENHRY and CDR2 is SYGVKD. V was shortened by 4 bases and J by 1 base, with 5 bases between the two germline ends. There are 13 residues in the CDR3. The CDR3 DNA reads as TGTGCCATCAGTGTGGGCAGCAATCAGCCCCAGCATTTT. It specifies CAISVGSNQPQHF.

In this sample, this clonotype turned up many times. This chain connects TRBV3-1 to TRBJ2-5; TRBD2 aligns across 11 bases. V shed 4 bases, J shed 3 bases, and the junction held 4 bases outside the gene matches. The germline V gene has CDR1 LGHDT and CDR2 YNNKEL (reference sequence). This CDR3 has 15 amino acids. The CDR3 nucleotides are TGTGCCAGCAGCCTCCTAGCGGGGGGTGAAGAGACCCAGTACTTC. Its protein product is CASSLLAGGEETQYF.

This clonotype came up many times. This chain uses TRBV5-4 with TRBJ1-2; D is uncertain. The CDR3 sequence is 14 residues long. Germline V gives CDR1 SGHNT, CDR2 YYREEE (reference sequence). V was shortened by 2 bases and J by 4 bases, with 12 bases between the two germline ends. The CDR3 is CASSFGIGTYGYTF. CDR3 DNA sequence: TGTGCCAGCAGCTTCGGGATAGGCACCTATGGCTACACCTTC.

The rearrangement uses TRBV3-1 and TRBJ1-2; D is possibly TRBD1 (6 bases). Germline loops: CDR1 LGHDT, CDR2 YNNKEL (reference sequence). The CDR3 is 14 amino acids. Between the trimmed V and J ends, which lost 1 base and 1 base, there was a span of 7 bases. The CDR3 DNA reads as TGTGCCAGCAGCCAAGGGGGGCGTAACTATGGCTACACCTTC. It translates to CASSQGGRNYGYTF. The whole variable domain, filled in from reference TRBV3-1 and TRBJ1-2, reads DTAVSQTPKYLVTQMGNDKSIKCEQNLGHDTMYWYKQDSKKFLKIMFSYNNKELIINETVPNRFSPKSPDKAHLNLHINSLELGDSAVYFCASSQGGRNYGYTFGSGTRLTVV.

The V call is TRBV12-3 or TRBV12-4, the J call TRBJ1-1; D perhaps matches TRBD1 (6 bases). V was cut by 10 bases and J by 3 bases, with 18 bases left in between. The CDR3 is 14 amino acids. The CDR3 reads CANSLSGAHTEAFF. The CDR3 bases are TGTGCCAACAGCCTCTCAGGGGCCCACACTGAAGCTTTCTTT.

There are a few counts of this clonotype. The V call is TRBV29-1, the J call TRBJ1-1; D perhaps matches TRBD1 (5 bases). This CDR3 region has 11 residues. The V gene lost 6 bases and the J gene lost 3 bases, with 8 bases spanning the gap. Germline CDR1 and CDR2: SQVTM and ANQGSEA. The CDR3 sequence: CSVRGYTEAFF. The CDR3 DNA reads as TGCAGCGTGAGGGGTTACACTGAAGCTTTCTTT.

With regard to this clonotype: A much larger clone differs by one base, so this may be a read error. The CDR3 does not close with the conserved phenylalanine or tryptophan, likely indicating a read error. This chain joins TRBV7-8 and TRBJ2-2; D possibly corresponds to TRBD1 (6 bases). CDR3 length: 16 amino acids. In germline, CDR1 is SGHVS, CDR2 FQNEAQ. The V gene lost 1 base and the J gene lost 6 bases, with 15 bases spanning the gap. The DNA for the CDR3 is TGTGCCAGCAGCTTAGGAGGGGCAGGGGTCCCCGGGGAGCTGTTTTTA. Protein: CASSLGGAGVPGELFL.

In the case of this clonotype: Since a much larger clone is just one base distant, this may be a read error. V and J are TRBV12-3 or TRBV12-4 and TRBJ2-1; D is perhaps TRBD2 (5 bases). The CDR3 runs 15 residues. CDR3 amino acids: CASSFVDYSYSEQFF. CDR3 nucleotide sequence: TGTGCCAGCAGTTTTGTAGACTACTCCTACAGTGAGCAGTTCTTC.

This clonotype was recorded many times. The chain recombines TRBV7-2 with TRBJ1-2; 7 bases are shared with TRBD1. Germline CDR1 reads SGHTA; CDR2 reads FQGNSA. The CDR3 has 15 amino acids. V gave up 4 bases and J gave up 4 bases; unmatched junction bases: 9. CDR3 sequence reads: CASSSPTGSIYGYTF. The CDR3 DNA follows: TGTGCCAGCAGCTCCCCGACAGGGAGTATCTATGGCTACACCTTC.